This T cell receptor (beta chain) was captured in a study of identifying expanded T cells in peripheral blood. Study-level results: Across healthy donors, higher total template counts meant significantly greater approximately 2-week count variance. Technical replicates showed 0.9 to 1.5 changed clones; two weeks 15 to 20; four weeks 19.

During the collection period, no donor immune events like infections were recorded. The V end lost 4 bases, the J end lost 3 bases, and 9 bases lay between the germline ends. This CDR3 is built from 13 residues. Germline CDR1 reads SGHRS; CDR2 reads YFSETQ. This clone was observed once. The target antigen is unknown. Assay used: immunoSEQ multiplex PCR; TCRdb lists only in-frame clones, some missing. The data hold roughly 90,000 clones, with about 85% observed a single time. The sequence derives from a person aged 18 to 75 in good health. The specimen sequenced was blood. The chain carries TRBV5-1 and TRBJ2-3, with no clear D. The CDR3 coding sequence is TGCGCCAGCAGCCCCGGACGGACAGATACGCAGTATTTT. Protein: CASSPGRTDTQYF.